This T cell receptor beta chain appears in the sequencing data of a study of cytomegalovirus exposure and HLA in healthy donors. Study-wide findings and caveats: The study flagged approximately 180 TCR beta chains as cytomegalovirus-associated. A later analysis linked a missense variant in DCLRE1C to the trimming of TCR beta V and J genes. Reports state that TCR beta sequences accurately predicted most subjects' HLA-A and HLA-B alleles.

This CDR3 has 15 amino acids. The V segment lost 5 bases and the J segment 3 bases; nucleotides outside the gene matches: 8. Germline V CDR1 and CDR2: MDHEN, SYDVKM. Use of 60 Vbeta and 13 Jbeta primers characterized the PCR. Assay used: immunoSEQ multiplex PCR; TCRdb lists only in-frame clones, some missing. The sample lists more than 90,000 clones, approximately 80% seen once, with 4.2% in the top ten. This clone has more than one count but fewer than ten. Its specificity is not known. The chain recombines TRBV28 with TRBJ2-7; 9 nucleotides line up with TRBD1. This receptor was taken from a woman aged 70-85 years in good health and CMV-seropositive. Sequencing used PBMCs. This CDR3 reads CASSDPRTGVYEQYF. Written as DNA, the CDR3 is TGTGCCAGCAGTGACCCCCGGACAGGGGTCTACGAGCAGTACTTC.